The 11 T cell receptor beta chains in this list originate from one sample, sequenced in a study of molecular identifiers for immune sequencing clone quantification. TCRdb passed the PCR reads through MiXCR, listing each CDR3 protein once. The repertoire holds nearly 55,000 distinct CDR3 sequences, with approximately 34% as singletons. The material sequenced was naive CD8+ T cells from blood, with Jurkat cell RNA spiked in. Noted subset: FACS-sorted CD8+CD4-CCR7+CD45RA+ naive T cells. The receptors derive from a human donor in good health. Some libraries in this study had Jurkat cell RNA spiked in.

This clonotype was observed at least ten times. The chain recombines TRBV19 with TRBJ1-1, with D unclear. Germline loops: CDR1 LNHDA, CDR2 SQIVND (reference sequence). Trimming pared 1 base from V and 1 base from J, leaving 10 bases between. The length of the CDR3 is 15 residues. The CDR3 bases are TGTGCCAGTAGTATAGGCTACGCGGGGAACACTGAAGCTTTCTTT. Translated, it gives CASSIGYAGNTEAFF. The full variable domain, rest sourced from reference TRBV19 and TRBJ1-1, is DGGITQSPKYLFRKEGQNVTLSCEQNLNHDAMYWYRQDPGQGLRLIYYSQIVNDFQKGDIAEGYSVSREKKESFPLTVTSAQKNPTAFYLCASSIGYAGNTEAFFGQGTRLTVV.

In the case of this clonotype: Just one base apart from a much larger clone, this may be a read error. The V call is TRBV9, the J call TRBJ1-4, with D perhaps TRBD1 (5 bases). Trimming shortened V by 4 bases and J by 8 bases, and 21 bases separated the two germline ends. Germline assignment: CDR1 SGDLS and CDR2 YYNGEE. CDR3 length equals 16 residues. Written as DNA, the CDR3 is TGTGCCAGCAGCCTAAACCTGGGGCCGCCTTGGGAAAAACTGTTTTTT. Translated, it gives CASSLNLGPPWEKLFF.

This clonotype was found many times. This chain joins TRBV28 and TRBJ2-7, with 9 bases aligning to TRBD2. J gave up 0 bases and V 3 bases, and 3 bases lay outside the gene matches. The CDR3 has 15 residues. Germline-derived CDR1 and CDR2 are MDHEN and SYDVKM. The CDR3 region is CASSFSGRSSYEQYF. The CDR3 DNA sequence: TGTGCCAGCAGTTTCAGCGGGAGGAGCTCCTACGAGCAGTACTTC.

In its sample, this clonotype was seen many times. The chain recombines TRBV6-2 or TRBV6-3 with TRBJ1-2; D may be TRBD1 (5 bases). CDR3 size: 14 residues. V was pared by 6 bases and J by 7 bases, with 18 bases between. CDR1 and CDR2 from the germline V gene are MNHEY and SVGEGT. This CDR3 reads CASSDMWQGSGYTF. Here the CDR3 DNA reads TGTGCCAGCAGCGACATGTGGCAGGGAAGTGGCTACACCTTC.

As regards this clonotype: A much bigger clone sits one base away, suggesting this may be a read error. V gene TRBV11-2 combines with J gene TRBJ1-1; 9 positions match TRBD1. J was trimmed by 0 bases and V by 2 bases; bases with no gene match: 10. In germline, CDR1 is SGHAT, CDR2 FQNNGV. The CDR3 runs 18 residues. The CDR3 is CASSLPLMTGGMNTEAFF. Written as DNA, the CDR3 is TGTGCCAGCAGCTTACCCCTGATGACAGGGGGGATGAACACTGAAGCTTTCTTT.

J is TRBJ2-4 and V is TRBV28, with D perhaps TRBD2 (7 bases). Germline V gives CDR1 MDHEN, CDR2 SYDVKM. Between the trimmed V and J ends, which lost 2 bases and 3 bases, there was a span of 14 bases. The CDR3 totals 16 residues. CDR3 nucleotide sequence: TGTGCCAGCAGTTTAGACCGGGGGGCGGGCAAAAACATTCAGTACTTC. It specifies CASSLDRGAGKNIQYF.

The chain links TRBV5-6 to TRBJ2-7; D is perhaps TRBD1 or TRBD2 (5 bases each). V lost 3 bases and J 3 bases, leaving 10 bases between the germline ends. The CDR3 totals 13 residues. CDR1 and CDR2 from the germline V gene are SGHDT and YYEEEE. CDR3: CASSWQGVYEQYF. In DNA form, the CDR3 reads TGTGCCAGCAGCTGGCAGGGAGTCTACGAGCAGTACTTC.

Only a few counts were recorded for this clonotype. The CDR3 coding sequence is TGTGCCAGCAGTCAGGGCGTTTGGAGAAAAGACTACGAGCAGTACTTC. Protein sequence: CASSQGVWRKDYEQYF. This chain links TRBV14 with TRBJ2-7; D possibly corresponds to TRBD1 (5 bases). Germline V lookup: CDR1 SGHDN, CDR2 FVKESK. CDR3 length equals 16 residues. The germline V and J ends were trimmed by 6 bases and 3 bases, with 21 bases remaining between them. The full variable domain, with the rest looked up from reference TRBV14 and TRBJ2-7, is EAGVTQFPSHSVIEKGQTVTLRCDPISGHDNLYWYRRVMGKEIKFLLHFVKESKQDESGMPNNRFLAERTGGTYSTLKVQPAELEDSGVYFCASSQGVWRKDYEQYFGPGTRLTVT.

The count of this clonotype is one. The chain links TRBV20-1 to TRBJ2-1, with 7 bases lining up with TRBD1. Germline CDR1 DFQATT, CDR2 SNEGSKA (reference sequence). This CDR3 spans 14 amino acids. V dropped 5 bases and J dropped 2; count of bases not matched to a gene: 6. The DNA of the CDR3 is TGCAGTGCTCGGGACAGCAGCCCCTACAATGAGCAGTTCTTC. Translated: CSARDSSPYNEQFF.

The rearrangement uses TRBV6-5 and TRBJ1-1; D uncertain. The CDR3 consists of 14 residues. V shed 4 bases and J shed 2 bases, with 11 bases lying between them. Germline V CDR1 and CDR2: MNHEY, SVGAGI. CDR3 in amino acids: CASSSSRLNTEAFF. In DNA, the CDR3 is TGTGCCAGCAGTTCCTCGAGGTTAAACACTGAAGCTTTCTTT.

This clonotype has just a few counts. The CDR3 reads CASTTGDGTQYF. CDR3 DNA sequence: TGTGCCAGCACCACAGGGGACGGGACCCAGTACTTC. The V and J genes are TRBV28 and TRBJ2-5; 7 bases fit TRBD1. The CDR3 contains 12 residues. Unmatched junction bases numbered 6, after V lost 7 bases and J lost 7 bases. From germline, CDR1 is MDHEN and CDR2 SYDVKM.